This T cell receptor beta chain came from a study of cytomegalovirus exposure and HLA in healthy donors. Study outcomes and limitations: Researchers reportedly found TCR beta sequences accurately predicted most subjects' HLA-A and HLA-B alleles. The authors listed roughly 150 TCR beta chains as cytomegalovirus-associated. Relative to equally common others, HLA-associated TCR beta chains showed greater clonal expansion in a later analysis.

Though probably carrying unrecorded immune exposures, donors were nominally healthy at sampling. A multiplex PCR was run with 60 Vbeta primers and 13 Jbeta primers. Repertoires were generated with immunoSEQ multiplex PCR, while TCRdb's copy carries only in-frame clones and drops some. This sample has about 130,000 clones, with 70% to 80% found just once. V lost 8 bases, J lost 2 bases, and 15 bases lay in between. This CDR3 has 13 residues. The germline V gene encodes CDR1 GTSNPN and CDR2 SVGIG (reference sequence). With respect to this clone: Its target is unknown.

Source material: PBMCs. The TCR was taken from a woman aged 45-65 years in good health and CMV-seronegative. J is TRBJ1-2 and V is TRBV30; D gene uncertain. CDR3 coding DNA: TGTGCCGGTCGACACCTCCTGAACTATGGCTACACCTTC. This encodes CAGRHLLNYGYTF. The full variable domain, completed using reference TRBV30 and TRBJ1-2, is SQTIHQWPATLVQPVGSPLSLECTVEGTSNPNLYWYRQAAGRGLQLLFYSVGIGQISSEVPQNLSASRPQDRQFILSSKKLLLSDSGFYLCAGRHLLNYGYTFGSGTRLTVV.